This section outlines one T cell receptor (beta chain) sequence together with its context. What it binds is unknown. This entry is derived from a study of CD8+ T cells in alopecia areata. The study's findings and limits: How baseline CD8+ expansion relates to response remains uncertain (there was one nonresponder).

Sequencing used cDNA as its template, made by extracting RNA and reverse transcribing it. Data came from immunoSEQ multiplex PCR; TCRdb stores just in-frame clones and leaves some out. The data contain 180,000 or so clones, around 49% of them singletons. Treatment noted: oral pan-JAK inhibitor, 5-10 mg twice daily. This specimen consisted of CD8+ T cells sorted from blood, obtained around week 54, from a patient treated with tofacitinib. The clonotype was recovered from a human donor with alopecia areata.

The CDR3 here is CASSEYRTHSNQPQHF. CDR3 in DNA: TGTGCCAGCAGTGAATACCGGACTCATAGCAATCAGCCCCAGCATTTT. V and J are TRBV25-1 and TRBJ1-5; D unresolved. CDR3 size: 16 residues. CDR1 is MGHDK, CDR2 SYGVNS, per germline. V was cut by 0 bases and J by 0 bases, with 9 bases left in between. Looking up the rest from reference TRBV25-1 and TRBJ1-5 gives the full variable domain: EADIYQTPRYLVIGTGKKITLECSQTMGHDKMYWYQQDPGMELHLIHYSYGVNSTEKGDLSSESTVSRIRTEHFPLTLESARPSHTSQYLCASSEYRTHSNQPQHFGDGTRLSIL.